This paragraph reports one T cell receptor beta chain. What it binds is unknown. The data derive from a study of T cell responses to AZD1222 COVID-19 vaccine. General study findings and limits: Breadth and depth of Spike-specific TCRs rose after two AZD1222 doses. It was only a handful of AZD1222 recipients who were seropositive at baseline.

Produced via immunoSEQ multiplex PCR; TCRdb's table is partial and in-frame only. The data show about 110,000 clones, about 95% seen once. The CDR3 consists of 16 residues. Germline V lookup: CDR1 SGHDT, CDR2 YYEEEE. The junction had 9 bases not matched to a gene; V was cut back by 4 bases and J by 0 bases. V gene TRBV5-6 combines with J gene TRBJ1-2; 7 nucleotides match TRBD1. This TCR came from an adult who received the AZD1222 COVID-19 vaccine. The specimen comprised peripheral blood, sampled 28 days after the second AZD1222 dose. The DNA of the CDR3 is TGTGCCAGCAGCCCCCAGGGGGAGTATTCTAACTATGGCTACACCTTC. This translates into CASSPQGEYSNYGYTF.